This T cell receptor (beta chain) was recorded in a study of cytomegalovirus exposure and HLA in healthy donors. Study overall: The approximately 130 validation repertoires were reported in a later analysis to have been generated on the same platform as the 666 first-cohort repertoires.

Germline lookup yields CDR1 LNHDA and CDR2 SQIVND (reference sequence). The CDR3 extends over 15 amino acids. J gave up 3 bases and V 6 bases, and 8 bases lay outside the gene matches. About this clone: Antigen: not known.

General observations from the study: The listing of roughly 160 TCR beta chains classed them as cytomegalovirus-associated. There were a few CMV-associated chains whose specificity for CMV antigens was confirmed in vitro.

The method was immunoSEQ multiplex PCR; TCRdb's version includes in-frame clones alone and lacks a portion of them. The sample yields some 120,000 clones, roughly 90% seen once. This TCR was sampled from a man aged 25 to 40 in good health and CMV-seronegative. The J gene is TRBJ2-1, the V gene TRBV19; 7 positions match TRBD1. The sample was PBMCs. The CDR3 nucleotides are TGTGCCAGTAGACCGAAGACAGGGCGCTACAATGAGCAGTTCTTC. This encodes CASRPKTGRYNEQFF.